One and the same sample provided the 9 T cell receptor beta chains below, sequenced in a study of early T cells in non-severe SARS-CoV-2 infection. TCRdb reprocessed the 5' RACE reads via MiXCR and lists one record per CDR3 protein. The table has 87,000 or so distinct CDR3 sequences, 10% to 15% seen once; the top ten hold approximately 7%. The specimen sequenced was whole blood. The source is an adult who was a healthcare worker with PCR-confirmed SARS-CoV-2 infection or an uninfected control (not recorded which).

This clonotype was counted between two and nine times. The V and J genes are TRBV27 and TRBJ2-1, with D unclear. The CDR3 is 14 residues long. Germline V gives CDR1 MNHEY, CDR2 SMNVEV (reference sequence). V was trimmed by 0 bases and J by 3 bases, leaving 6 bases between them. In DNA, the CDR3 is TGTGCCAGCAGTTTATCGAGCTACTACAATGAGCAGTTCTTC. Translated, it gives CASSLSSYYNEQFF.

This clonotype was seen more than once but under ten times. V gene TRBV20-1 combines with J gene TRBJ2-1; D is ambiguous. The CDR3 has 15 residues. V lost 0 bases, J lost 0 bases, and 9 bases lay in between. The germline V gene has CDR1 DFQATT and CDR2 SNEGSKA (reference sequence). CDR3 sequence reads: CSARDLHSSYNEQFF. As DNA, the CDR3 is TGCAGTGCTAGAGATTTACACAGCTCCTACAATGAGCAGTTCTTC.

The rearrangement uses TRBV27 and TRBJ2-3, with D possibly matching TRBD1 (5 bases). Germline V lookup: CDR1 MNHEY, CDR2 SMNVEV (reference sequence). This CDR3 is 15 amino acids long. Trimming pared 3 bases from V and 1 base from J, leaving 11 bases between. The CDR3, as DNA: TGTGCCAGCAGTTTCCGACAGACACGCACAGATACGCAGTATTTT. Translation gives CASSFRQTRTDTQYF.

This clonotype was observed a few times. The V gene is TRBV7-6, the J gene TRBJ2-2, with 12 bases matching TRBD1. Looked up from germline, CDR1 is SGHVS and CDR2 is FNYEAQ. The CDR3 sequence is 18 residues long. V lost 6 bases to trimming and J lost 5 bases; unmatched junction nucleotides: 13. CDR3 protein: CASRRLPPGQGATGELFF. The DNA for the CDR3 is TGTGCCAGCAGACGATTACCACCGGGACAGGGGGCTACCGGGGAGCTGTTTTTT.

This clonotype was recorded many times. The chain couples TRBV5-1 to TRBJ2-2; no reliable D call. CDR1 and CDR2 from the germline V gene are SGHRS and YFSETQ. The CDR3 length is 15 residues. Trimming cost V 3 bases and J 5 bases, with 14 bases left between them. CDR3 DNA: TGCGCCAGCAGCTCCTCTGGAAGGGTGACCGGGGAGCTGTTTTTT. It translates to CASSSSGRVTGELFF.

This clonotype was seen a handful of times. This chain uses TRBV7-9 with TRBJ1-1; no definite D call. V lost 1 base and J 4 bases, leaving 7 bases between the germline ends. Germline V lookup: CDR1 SEHNR, CDR2 FQNEAQ (reference sequence). CDR3 length: 13 residues. CDR3 DNA: TGTGCCAGCAGCTTAGAACCGGGCACTGAAGCTTTCTTT. This sequence encodes CASSLEPGTEAFF.

This clonotype showed up just a few times. The CDR3 is CASSQELQGGNQPQHF. The DNA for the CDR3 is TGTGCCAGCAGCCAAGAATTACAGGGTGGCAATCAGCCCCAGCATTTT. This sequence joins TRBV4-2 and TRBJ1-5, with a tentative D call TRBD1 (6 bases). The CDR3 contains 16 residues. Deletions cut 0 bases from V and 2 bases from J, with 11 bases between. Germline V gene sequence: CDR1 LGHNA, CDR2 YNFKEQ.

With respect to this clonotype: A read error may explain this, as a much larger clone is one base away. The chain joins TRBV7-6 to TRBJ2-1, with TRBD1 matching over 8 bases. This CDR3 spans 14 amino acids. Germline V gene data show CDR1 as SGHVS and CDR2 as FNYEAQ. The CDR3 loop is CVSSNRQGNNEQFF. The CDR3 nucleotides read TGTGTCAGCAGCAACAGACAGGGGAACAATGAGCAGTTCTTC.

There are many counts of this clonotype. The J gene is TRBJ2-7, the V gene TRBV20-1; no definite D call. This CDR3 region has 13 residues. Germline CDR1 is DFQATT and CDR2 is SNEGSKA (reference sequence). The ends were cut back, 3 bases at V and 6 bases at J, with 15 bases in the middle. In DNA form, the CDR3 reads TGCAGTGCTAGCGTGTTCTCATCTCCCGAGCAGTACTTC. Its translation: CSASVFSSPEQYF.